This T cell receptor beta chain comes out of a study of blood T cell repertoires in COVID-19. In the study overall: Both acute and convalescent COVID-19 samples were obtained from the United States, Italy and Spain. PBMCs, B-cell-depleted T cells, or T cells provided the cDNA or gDNA that made up the material.

This clone was observed a single time. TCRdb's copy holds only in-frame clones and misses some; the assay was immunoSEQ multiplex PCR. The sample includes over 250,000 clones, under 90% of them seen just once. The CDR3 totals 14 residues. The V and J genes are TRBV21-1 and TRBJ2-5; the table gives TRBD2 as D, unverified against the DNA. TRBV21-1 is a pseudogene locus. Sequencing was carried out using peripheral blood. This clonotype was obtained from a man aged 50 to 60 with acute or convalescent COVID-19. The CDR3: CASSKEEMSETQYF. CDR3 nucleotides: TGTGCCAGCAGCAAAGAAGAGATGTCGGAGACCCAGTACTTC.